The 2 T cell receptor beta chains in this list originate from one sample, sequenced in a study of Graves' ophthalmopathy and Graves' hyperthyroidism. As the template, RNA transcripts were used to amplify TCR beta CDR3 regions. HTBI primers served in a first-round RT-PCR, which a second-round multiplex PCR followed. From the multiplex PCR reads, TCRdb called clonotypes with MiXCR, one entry per CDR3 protein. The sample yields 150,000 to 200,000 distinct CDR3 sequences, approximately 40% seen once. The sequencing input was peripheral blood. Every receptor here comes from a man aged 25 to 40 with Graves' ophthalmopathy.

The sample holds many counts of this clonotype. The chain carries TRBV28 and TRBJ2-4, with TRBD2 identical over 8 bases. This CDR3 is 12 amino acids long. Germline V gives CDR1 MDHEN, CDR2 SYDVKM. Trimming took 3 bases from V and 12 from J; bases not matched to a gene: 4. The CDR3 coding sequence is TGTGCCAGCAGTTTTAGCGGGAATACTCAGTACTTC. This sequence encodes CASSFSGNTQYF.

The chain combines TRBV6-2 or TRBV6-3 with TRBJ2-7; D call uncertain. The CDR3 length is 17 residues. Per the germline V gene, CDR1 is MNHEY and CDR2 is SVGEGT. V lost 2 bases and J lost 6, with 23 bases in between. DNA for the CDR3: TGTGCCAGCAGTTACAAGTCTTCTAAGTTCTCTCCTGGCGAGCAGTACTTC. As protein: CASSYKSSKFSPGEQYF.